The 10 T cell receptor beta chains below were found in one sample sequenced in a study of CXCR3-negative and CXCR3-positive naive CD8 T cells. Whole-study results and caveats: CXCR3-positive naive cells carried more hydrophobic TRB CDR3s than CXCR3-negative ones.

The authors made the TRB cDNA libraries by 5' RACE using UMI labels. TCRdb reprocessed the 5' RACE reads and reports one entry per CDR3 protein, with no DNA. The ten most abundant clones cover roughly 0.38% of a sample with approximately 100,000 distinct CDR3 sequences. Their antigen targets remain unknown. Sequencing used naive CXCR3+ CD8+ T cells from blood. As for subset: CD45RO-CCR7+CD27+CD95- naive CD8+ T cells expressing CXCR3 (TNR3+). These receptors came from a human donor in good health. Some clones in this sample may be carry-over from other donors' samples.

The V gene is TRBV4-2, the J gene TRBJ1-1; absent DNA, TCRdb's TRBD1 call cannot be checked. The CDR3 consists of 15 residues. Germline V gives CDR1 LGHNA, CDR2 YNFKEQ. CDR3 sequence: CASSQGGQENTEAFF.

This chain links TRBV7-9 with TRBJ2-7; the D call from TCRdb, TRBD1, cannot be confirmed without DNA. CDR1 is SEHNR and CDR2 is FQNEAQ in the germline V gene (reference sequence). There are 15 residues in the CDR3. CDR3 residues: CASSLVGDSSYEQYF.

The chain uses TRBV6-5 and TRBJ2-3; TCRdb lists TRBD2, though no DNA is available to test this call. The CDR3 runs to 17 residues. CDR1 MNHEY and CDR2 SVGAGI come from the germline V gene. CDR3 sequence reads: CASRDLAGPTRTDTQYF.

The V and J genes are TRBV12-5 and TRBJ2-7; TCRdb's assignment of TRBD1 cannot be checked, as there is no DNA. Germline V lookup: CDR1 LGHNT, CDR2 FRNRAP. This CDR3 region has 12 residues. The CDR3 spells CASGLGPREQYF.

The rearrangement uses TRBV29-1 and TRBJ2-7; TCRdb lists TRBD1, though no DNA is available to test this call. The CDR3 is 13 amino acids. Germline V gives CDR1 SQVTM, CDR2 ANQGSEA. CDR3 protein: CSVGGGSSYEQYF.

The rearrangement joins TRBV9 to TRBJ2-1. CDR1 SGDLS and CDR2 YYNGEE come from the germline V gene. The CDR3 has 13 amino acids. CDR3 loop: CASSVVPSDEQFF.

The CDR3 reads CSASTPTYNEQFF. J is TRBJ2-1 and V is TRBV20-1; the TRBD2 assignment by TCRdb is unverifiable without DNA. Germline values: CDR1 DFQATT, CDR2 SNEGSKA (reference sequence). CDR3 length: 13 amino acids.

V is TRBV29-1 and J is TRBJ2-1; lacking DNA, the TRBD2 call made by TCRdb goes unchecked. Germline V gene data show CDR1 as SQVTM and CDR2 as ANQGSEA. The CDR3 has 12 residues. The CDR3: CSTVAGVNEQFF.

The chain carries TRBV30 and TRBJ1-6. Germline loops: CDR1 GTSNPN, CDR2 SVGIG (reference sequence). The CDR3 has 16 residues. The CDR3 here is CAWRIDGSSYNSPLHF.

This chain links TRBV7-8 with TRBJ2-2. The CDR3 runs 13 residues. CDR1 and CDR2 (germline): SGHVS, FQNEAQ. CDR3 residues: CASSLLEPGELFF.